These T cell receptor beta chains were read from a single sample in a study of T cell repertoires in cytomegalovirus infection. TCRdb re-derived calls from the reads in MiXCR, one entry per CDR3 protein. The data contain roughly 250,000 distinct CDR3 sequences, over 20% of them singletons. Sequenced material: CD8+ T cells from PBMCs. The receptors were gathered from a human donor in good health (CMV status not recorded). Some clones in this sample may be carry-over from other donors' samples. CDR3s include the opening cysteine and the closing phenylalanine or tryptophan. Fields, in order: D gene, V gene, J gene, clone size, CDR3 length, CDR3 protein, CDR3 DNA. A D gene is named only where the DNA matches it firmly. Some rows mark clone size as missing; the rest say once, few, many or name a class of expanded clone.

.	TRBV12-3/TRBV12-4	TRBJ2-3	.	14	CASSISTGLDTQYF	TGTGCCAGCAGTATTTCAACGGGGTTAGATACGCAGTATTTT
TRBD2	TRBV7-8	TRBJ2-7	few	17	CASSLAETSGGPGEQYF	TGTGCCAGCAGCTTAGCAGAGACTAGCGGGGGGCCCGGGGAGCAGTACTTC
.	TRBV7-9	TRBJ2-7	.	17	CAGSLGQGPISSYEQYF	TGTGCCGGCAGCTTGGGGCAGGGGCCCATCAGCTCCTACGAGCAGTACTTC
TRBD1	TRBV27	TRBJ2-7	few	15	CASSLGGQGFYEQYF	TGTGCCAGCAGTTTAGGAGGACAGGGGTTCTACGAGCAGTACTTC
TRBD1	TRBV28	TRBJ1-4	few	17	CASSLPPSGQGGEKLFF	TGTGCCAGCAGTTTACCCCCTTCGGGACAGGGCGGAGAAAAACTGTTTTTT
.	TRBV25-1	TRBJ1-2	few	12	CASRRGIYGYTF	TGTGCCAGCAGAAGGGGGATCTATGGCTACACCTTC
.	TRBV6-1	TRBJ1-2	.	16	CASSTEGWGWDYGYTF	TGTGCCAGCAGTACCGAGGGTTGGGGCTGGGACTATGGCTACACCTTC
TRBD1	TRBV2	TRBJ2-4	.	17	CASHEGTGGAAKNIQYF	TGTGCCAGCCATGAAGGGACAGGGGGCGCTGCCAAAAACATTCAGTACTTC
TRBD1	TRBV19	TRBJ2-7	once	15	CASSESPGQYYEQYF	TGTGCCAGCTCCGAATCTCCGGGACAGTACTACGAGCAGTACTTC
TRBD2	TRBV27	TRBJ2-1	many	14	CASSLGTNYNEQFF	TGTGCCAGCAGTCTGGGGACTAATTACAATGAGCAGTTCTTC
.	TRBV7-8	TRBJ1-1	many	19	CASSLVPAGHHLLNTEAFF	TGTGCCAGCAGCCTAGTGCCAGCGGGACACCACCTTTTGAACACTGAAGCTTTCTTT
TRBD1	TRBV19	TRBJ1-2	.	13	CASSPRQGYGYTF	TGTGCCAGTAGCCCTCGACAGGGCTATGGCTACACCTTC
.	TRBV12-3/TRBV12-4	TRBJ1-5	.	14	CASSFGGINQPQHF	TGTGCCAGCAGTTTTGGGGGGATCAATCAGCCCCAGCATTTT
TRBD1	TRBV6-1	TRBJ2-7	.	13	CASIRTGSDEQYF	TGTGCCAGCATACGGACAGGCTCTGACGAGCAGTACTTC
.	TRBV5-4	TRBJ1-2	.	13	CASSVDSGYGYTF	TGTGCCAGCAGCGTGGACAGTGGCTATGGCTACACCTTC
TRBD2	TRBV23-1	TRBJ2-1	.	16	CASSQSPSGGHNEQFF	TGCGCCAGCAGTCAGTCTCCTAGCGGGGGGCACAATGAGCAGTTCTTC
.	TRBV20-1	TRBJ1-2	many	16	CSARDQGQEFNYGYTF	TGCAGTGCTAGAGATCAGGGCCAAGAGTTTAACTATGGCTACACCTTC
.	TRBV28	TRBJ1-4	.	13	CASSGGGDEKLFF	TGTGCCAGCAGTGGGGGGGGCGATGAAAAACTGTTTTTT
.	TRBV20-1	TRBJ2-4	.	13	CSATDSAKNIQYF	TGCAGTGCTACGGACAGTGCCAAAAACATTCAGTACTTC
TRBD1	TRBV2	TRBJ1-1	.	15	CASRDSKGARTEAFF	TGTGCCAGCAGAGATAGCAAGGGGGCACGCACTGAAGCTTTCTTT
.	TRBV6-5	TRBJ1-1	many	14	CASSYSHLDTEAFF	TGTGCCAGCAGTTACTCCCATCTGGACACTGAAGCTTTCTTT
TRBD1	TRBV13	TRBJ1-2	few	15	CASSPGQATNYGYTF	TGTGCCAGCAGCCCTGGACAGGCGACTAACTATGGCTACACCTTC
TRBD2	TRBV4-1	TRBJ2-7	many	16	CASSYAGLAGTYEQYF	TGCGCCAGCAGCTACGCCGGACTAGCGGGGACCTACGAGCAGTACTTC
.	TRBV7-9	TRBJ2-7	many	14	CASSHALVGYEQYF	TGTGCCAGCAGCCATGCACTAGTTGGGTACGAGCAGTACTTC
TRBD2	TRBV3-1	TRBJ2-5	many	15	CASSQGTSGQETQYF	TGTGCCAGCAGCCAAGGGACTAGCGGACAAGAGACCCAGTACTTC
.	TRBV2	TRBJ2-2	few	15	CASRTGFGSTGELFF	TGTGCCAGCAGAACCGGGTTCGGGAGCACCGGGGAGCTGTTTTTT
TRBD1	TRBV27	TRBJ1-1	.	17	CASRPRDRGRRDTEAFF	TGTGCCAGCAGGCCCAGGGACAGGGGGCGCCGGGACACTGAAGCTTTCTTT
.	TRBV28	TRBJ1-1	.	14	CASSPWGEVTEAFF	TGTGCCAGCAGCCCTTGGGGGGAGGTTACTGAAGCTTTCTTT
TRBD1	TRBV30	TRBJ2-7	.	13	CAWNAGGNYEQYF	TGTGCCTGGAATGCAGGGGGTAACTACGAGCAGTACTTC
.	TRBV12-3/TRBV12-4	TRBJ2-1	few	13	CASRADGESEQFF	TGTGCCAGCAGAGCGGACGGGGAGAGTGAGCAGTTCTTC
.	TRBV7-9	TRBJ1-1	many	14	CASSLGIGYTEAFF	TGTGCCAGCAGCTTAGGGATTGGGTACACTGAAGCTTTCTTT
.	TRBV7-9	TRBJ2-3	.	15	CASSLTGSVTDTQYF	TGTGCCAGCAGCTTAACAGGGTCGGTCACAGATACGCAGTATTTT
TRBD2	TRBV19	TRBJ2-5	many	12	CASAGDQETQYF	TGTGCCTCGGCGGGGGATCAAGAGACCCAGTACTTC
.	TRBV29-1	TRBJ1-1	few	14	CSVEGQGTGTEAFF	TGCAGCGTTGAAGGTCAGGGAACGGGCACTGAAGCTTTCTTT
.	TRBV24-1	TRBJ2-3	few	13	CATSAGGADTQYF	TGTGCCACCAGCGCGGGCGGGGCAGATACGCAGTATTTT
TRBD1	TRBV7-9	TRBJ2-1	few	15	CASTPRDRFTNEQFF	TGTGCCAGCACCCCCCGGGACAGGTTTACCAATGAGCAGTTCTTC
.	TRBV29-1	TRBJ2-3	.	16	CSVDPASTATTDTQYF	TGCAGCGTTGATCCCGCCTCGACTGCTACCACAGATACGCAGTATTTT
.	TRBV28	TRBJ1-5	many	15	CASISGAYSNQPQHF	TGTGCCAGCATCTCAGGAGCGTATAGCAATCAGCCCCAGCATTTT
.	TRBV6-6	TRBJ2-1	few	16	CASSSWAEGGADEQFF	TGTGCCAGCAGTTCCTGGGCCGAGGGTGGAGCAGATGAGCAGTTCTTC
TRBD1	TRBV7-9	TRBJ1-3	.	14	CASSFQGDGNTIYF	TGTGCCAGCAGCTTCCAGGGGGATGGAAACACCATATATTTT